The clone carrying this T cell receptor beta chain came up many times. Its specificity is unknown. This record comes from a study of liver allograft versus peripheral blood T cells. Turning to the study itself: The study compared liver allograft T cell receptor repertoires against peripheral blood repertoires of liver transplant recipients.

TCRdb re-called the reads with MiXCR, one entry per CDR3 protein. The repertoire holds around 9,000 distinct CDR3 sequences, with 20% as singletons. Notes on the study in general: Peripheral blood repertoires reportedly differed from the T cell receptor repertoires found inside liver allografts.

The CDR3 totals 15 residues. Germline V gene data show CDR1 as KGHDR and CDR2 as SFDVKD. Unmatched junction bases numbered 3, after V lost 2 bases and J lost 7 bases. The chain has TRBV24-1 and TRBJ2-5, with 13 bases identical to TRBD2. The receptor comes from a human patient who had a liver transplant. The T cells may partly be graft donor cells. CDR3 in DNA: TGTGCCACCAGTGATTGGACTAGCGGGGGCGGGACCCAGTACTTC. Protein product: CATSDWTSGGGTQYF.